Sequencing of this T cell receptor beta chain was carried out in a study of T-cell reconstitution after alpha-beta-depleted transplantation in children. Study-wide results and caveats: After transplant, at about two months, alpha-beta T cells were reportedly derived from several hundred expanded graft clones. Once a year had passed after transplant, T-cell counts and diversity came mostly from newly produced T cells.

Unique molecular identifiers were incorporated when the TCRbeta library was constructed. TCRdb redid the calling of the PCR reads with MiXCR, one entry per CDR3 protein. The data hold 500,000 or so distinct CDR3 sequences, with 9.5% to 12% observed a single time. As for this clonotype: What it binds is not known.

The clonotype was recovered from a female patient aged 2-10 years who had a stem cell transplant for aplastic anemia, so the T cells may come from the graft donor. This material consisted of PBMCs, mostly from graft donor cells, taken 180 days after TCRalphabeta/CD19-depleted stem cell transplant.

CDR3 bases: TGTGCCAGCAGTTTCGGCAGGGCATCCTACAATGAGCAGTTCTTC. Encoded protein: CASSFGRASYNEQFF. The rearrangement links TRBV27 to TRBJ2-1, with D tentatively TRBD1 (5 bases). The germline gives CDR1 MNHEY, CDR2 SMNVEV (reference sequence). Deletions cut 3 bases from V and 1 base from J, with 10 bases between. The CDR3 is made up of 15 amino acids.